Shown below are 10 T cell receptor beta chains from a single sample sequenced in a study of cytomegalovirus exposure and HLA in healthy donors. The PCR employed 60 Vbeta primers together with 13 Jbeta primers. Assay used: immunoSEQ multiplex PCR; TCRdb lists only in-frame clones, some missing. The sample includes some 200,000 clones, about 81% of them seen just once. Sequences were obtained from PBMCs. These receptors all stem from a young woman in good health and CMV-seronegative.

The sample holds a few counts of this clone. This chain links TRBV15 with TRBJ2-7; D is perhaps TRBD2 (6 bases). CDR3 length: 14 amino acids. The V gene lost 1 base and the J gene lost 6 bases, with 13 bases spanning the gap. Germline V gene sequence: CDR1 LNHNV, CDR2 YYDKDF (reference sequence). CDR3 amino acids: CATSRVEGAGEQYF. The CDR3, as DNA: TGTGCCACCAGCAGAGTTGAGGGAGCGGGCGAGCAGTACTTC.

The chain links TRBV15 to TRBJ2-1; D call uncertain. Trimming cost V 0 bases and J 10 bases, with 7 bases left between them. This CDR3 contains 12 residues. Germline V CDR1 and CDR2: LNHNV, YYDKDF (reference sequence). CDR3: CATSRDRPEQFF. In nucleotides, the CDR3 is TGTGCCACCAGCAGAGACAGGCCAGAGCAGTTCTTC.

The chain has TRBV5-5 and TRBJ2-1; D is undetermined. Germline CDR1 SGHKS, CDR2 YYEKEE (reference sequence). Trimming cost V 4 bases and J 0 bases, with 11 bases left between them. The CDR3 consists of 15 residues. In nucleotides, the CDR3 is TGTGCCAGCAGCCTTCTGGGCAGCTCCTACAATGAGCAGTTCTTC. Translation: CASSLLGSSYNEQFF.

This chain uses TRBV5-1 with TRBJ2-3; tentative D call: TRBD2 (6 bases). The germline V gene has CDR1 SGHRS and CDR2 YFSETQ. Trimming cost V 6 bases and J 2 bases, with 13 bases left between them. The CDR3 spans 14 residues. The CDR3 loop reads CASKVGSNTDTQYF. In DNA, the CDR3 is TGCGCCAGCAAAGTCGGGAGTAACACAGATACGCAGTATTTT. The full variable domain, rest sourced from reference TRBV5-1 and TRBJ2-3, is KAGVTQTPRYLIKTRGQQVTLSCSPISGHRSVSWYQQTPGQGLQFLFEYFSETQRNKGNFPGRFSGRQFSNSRSEMNVSTLELGDSALYLCASKVGSNTDTQYFGPGTRLTVL.

J is TRBJ2-1 and V is TRBV4-1; 9 nucleotides match TRBD2. Germline assignment: CDR1 MGHRA and CDR2 YSYEKL. CDR3 size: 16 residues. V lost 0 bases and J lost 6; bases outside the gene matches: 6. The CDR3 nucleotides are TGCGCCAGCAGCCAAGATGCGGGGGGGGCGGGCAATGAGCAGTTCTTC. It is translated as CASSQDAGGAGNEQFF.

CDR3 DNA sequence: TGCAGCGTTGACGCCGCGGCCTCTGGGGCCAACGTCCTGACTTTC. It translates to CSVDAAASGANVLTF. The chain carries TRBV29-1 and TRBJ2-6; D uncertain. With 3 bases removed from V and 0 bases from J, the gap between germline ends came to 9 bases. CDR1 SQVTM and CDR2 ANQGSEA come from the germline V gene. This CDR3 has 15 residues.

This rearrangement joins TRBV4-1 to TRBJ1-5; D might be TRBD1 (6 bases). The CDR3 is 18 residues long. V lost 0 bases, J lost 0 bases, and 15 bases lay in between. Per the germline V gene, CDR1 is MGHRA and CDR2 is YSYEKL. In DNA form, the CDR3 reads TGCGCCAGCAGCCAAGATGTCGGGACACTTTATAGCAATCAGCCCCAGCATTTT. Translation gives CASSQDVGTLYSNQPQHF.

The V gene is TRBV6-1, the J gene TRBJ1-2; the D gene is possibly TRBD1 (5 bases). This CDR3 spans 12 amino acids. V was trimmed by 9 bases and J by 4 bases, leaving 12 bases between them. Germline V gives CDR1 MNHNS, CDR2 SASEGT. The CDR3 bases are TGTGCCAGTCAGCCAGGGATCTATGGCTACACCTTC. Residues: CASQPGIYGYTF.

This chain connects TRBV18 to TRBJ2-1; 9 bases are shared with TRBD1. CDR3 length: 19 residues. V trimming: 4 bases; J trimming: 6 bases; junction bases outside the gene matches: 19. The V gene's germline CDR1 is KGHSH and CDR2 LQKENI. DNA of the CDR3: TGTGCCAGCTCACGACGGGCTGGACAGGGGACCAAGTCAGTCAATGAGCAGTTCTTC. Its protein is CASSRRAGQGTKSVNEQFF.

V and J are TRBV18 and TRBJ1-6; D call uncertain. This CDR3 is 16 amino acids long. Germline V gene sequence: CDR1 KGHSH, CDR2 LQKENI. Trimming removed 0 bases from V and 8 bases from J, with 14 bases in between. The CDR3 coding sequence is TGTGCCAGCTCACCACCGGTCGGGGTCGCGGATTCACCCCTCCACTTT. Protein: CASSPPVGVADSPLHF.